The 5 T cell receptor beta chains in this list originate from one sample, sequenced in a study of regulatory T cells. Amplification used 52 TRBV primers and 13 TRBJ primers. Using immunoSEQ multiplex PCR, the repertoire was profiled, and TCRdb retains in-frame clones only, with some absent. The table lists roughly 15,000 clones, about 92% of them singletons. The sequencing input was CD8+ T cells sorted from blood. Source of these receptors: a person aged 18 to 29 with CD3G deficiency.

The V and J genes are TRBV2 and TRBJ2-7, with 9 positions matching TRBD1. This CDR3 is 12 amino acids long. Germline lookup yields CDR1 SNHLY and CDR2 FYNNEI. The V segment lost 6 bases and the J segment 5 bases; nucleotides outside the gene matches: 2. The CDR3 region is CASSRTGDEQYF. As DNA, the CDR3 is TGTGCCAGCAGCAGGACAGGGGACGAGCAGTACTTC.

The V gene is TRBV5-1, the J gene TRBJ2-1; 9 bases fit TRBD2. Germline CDR1 and CDR2: SGHRS and YFSETQ. Trimming took 0 bases from V and 6 from J; bases not matched to a gene: 4. This CDR3 contains 15 residues. The CDR3 DNA follows: TGCGCCAGCAGCTTGGGGACTAGCGTCGGCAATGAGCAGTTCTTC. This translates into CASSLGTSVGNEQFF.

This clone was counted between two and nine times. The chain employs TRBV7-9 and TRBJ1-2, with no clear D. The CDR3 has 13 residues. The germline gives CDR1 SEHNR, CDR2 FQNEAQ (reference sequence). Trimming left V 2 bases short and J 9 bases short, with 13 bases between. The CDR3 DNA reads as TGTGCCAGCAGCTTATCCGGGGTTGGGAGCTACACCTTC. This encodes CASSLSGVGSYTF.

The CDR3: CASTSRDSLSGANVLTF. The CDR3, as DNA: TGTGCCAGCACCTCCCGGGACAGTCTCTCTGGGGCCAACGTCCTGACTTTC. The gene calls are TRBV9 and TRBJ2-6, with TRBD1 matching over 7 bases. The V and J ends lost 6 bases and 0 bases, in that order; junction bases with no gene match: 9. Germline V gene lookup returns CDR1 SGDLS and CDR2 YYNGEE. This CDR3 is 17 amino acids long.

This chain links TRBV4-1 with TRBJ1-5; 8 bases are a match to TRBD1. The CDR3 has 14 amino acids. Trimming took 4 bases from V and 6 from J; bases not matched to a gene: 5. The germline CDR1 and CDR2 sequences are MGHRA and YSYEKL. The CDR3 sequence: CASSLGQVPQPQHF. As DNA, the CDR3 is TGCGCCAGCAGCCTGGGACAGGTCCCTCAGCCCCAGCATTTT.